This T cell receptor (beta chain) is from a study of blood T cell repertoires in COVID-19. Study overall: From the United States, Italy and Spain came samples of acute and convalescent COVID-19. PBMCs, B-cell-depleted T cells, or T cells were the source of the cDNA or gDNA that made up the material.

This clone was observed a handful of times. V shed 4 bases and J 2 bases; nucleotides not matched to a gene: 7. Germline CDR1 and CDR2: LGHDT and YNNKEL (reference sequence). The CDR3 is made up of 15 amino acids. In the original workflow: Scientists estimated how many nucleated cells there were by amplifying reference gene primers. Clones were read by immunoSEQ multiplex PCR, and TCRdb kept only the in-frame ones, dropping some. Clonal size and the V and J genes are those of that table, whereas D and trimming came from the DNA. The sample includes around 160,000 clones, about 86% seen only once; the top ten take around 8.2%.

The chain couples TRBV3-1 (or the pseudogene TRBV3-2) to TRBJ1-2; 7 bases line up with TRBD1. Source material: peripheral blood. This receptor was identified in a man in his 60s with acute or convalescent COVID-19. The CDR3 here is CASSPDRALNYGYTF. As DNA, the CDR3 is TGTGCCAGCAGCCCCGACAGGGCGTTGAACTATGGCTACACCTTC.